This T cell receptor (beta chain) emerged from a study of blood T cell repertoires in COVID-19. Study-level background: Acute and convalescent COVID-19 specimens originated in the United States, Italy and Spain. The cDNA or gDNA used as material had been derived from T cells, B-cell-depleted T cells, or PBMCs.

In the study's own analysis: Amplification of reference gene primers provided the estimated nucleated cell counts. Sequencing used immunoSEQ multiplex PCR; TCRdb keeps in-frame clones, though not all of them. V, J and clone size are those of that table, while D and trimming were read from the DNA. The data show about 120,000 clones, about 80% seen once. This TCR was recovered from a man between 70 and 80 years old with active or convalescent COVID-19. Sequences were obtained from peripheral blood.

This CDR3 is CASIAGQGPYEQYF. The CDR3 DNA follows: TGTGCCAGCATTGCGGGACAGGGCCCCTACGAGCAGTACTTC. The chain couples TRBV6-5 to TRBJ2-7; 9 nucleotides align to TRBD1. Per germline, CDR1 MNHEY and CDR2 SVGAGI. Unmatched junction bases numbered 6, after V lost 7 bases and J lost 2 bases. The CDR3 has 14 amino acids.